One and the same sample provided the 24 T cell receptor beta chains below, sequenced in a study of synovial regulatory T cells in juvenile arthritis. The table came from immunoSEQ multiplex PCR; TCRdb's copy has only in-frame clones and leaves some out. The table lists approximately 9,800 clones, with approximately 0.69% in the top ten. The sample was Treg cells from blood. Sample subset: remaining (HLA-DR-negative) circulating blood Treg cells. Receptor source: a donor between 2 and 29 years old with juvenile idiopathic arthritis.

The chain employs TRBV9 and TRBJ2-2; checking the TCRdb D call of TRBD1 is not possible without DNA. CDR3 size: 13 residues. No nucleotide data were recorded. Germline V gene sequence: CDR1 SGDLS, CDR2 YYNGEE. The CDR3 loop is CASSVTGTGELFF.

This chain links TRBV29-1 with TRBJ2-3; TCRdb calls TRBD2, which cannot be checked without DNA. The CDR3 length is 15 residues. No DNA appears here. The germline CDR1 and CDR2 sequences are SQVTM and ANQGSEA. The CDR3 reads CSVEDPGTSTDTQYF.

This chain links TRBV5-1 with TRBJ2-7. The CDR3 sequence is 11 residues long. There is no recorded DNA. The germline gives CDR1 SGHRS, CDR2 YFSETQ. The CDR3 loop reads CASSLNHEQYF.

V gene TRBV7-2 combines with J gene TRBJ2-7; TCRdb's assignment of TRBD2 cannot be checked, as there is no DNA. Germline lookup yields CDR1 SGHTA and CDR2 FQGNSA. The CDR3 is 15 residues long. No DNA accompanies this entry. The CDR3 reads CASSLSLAGMGEQYF.

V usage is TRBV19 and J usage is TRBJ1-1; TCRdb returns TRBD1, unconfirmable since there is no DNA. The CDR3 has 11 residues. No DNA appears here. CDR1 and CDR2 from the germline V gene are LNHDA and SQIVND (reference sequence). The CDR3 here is CASANRGIAFF.

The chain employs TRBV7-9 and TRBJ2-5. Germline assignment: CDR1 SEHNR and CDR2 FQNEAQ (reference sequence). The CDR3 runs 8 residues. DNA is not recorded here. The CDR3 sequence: CASSLGYF.

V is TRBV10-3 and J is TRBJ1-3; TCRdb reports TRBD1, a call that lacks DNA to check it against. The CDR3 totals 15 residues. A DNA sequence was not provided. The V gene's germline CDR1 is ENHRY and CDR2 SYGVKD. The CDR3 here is CAIRGQQVSGNTIYF.

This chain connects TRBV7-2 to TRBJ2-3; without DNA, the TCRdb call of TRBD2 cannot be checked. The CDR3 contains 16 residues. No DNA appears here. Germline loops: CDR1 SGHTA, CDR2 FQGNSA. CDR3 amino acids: CASSPVSGRAHDTQYF.

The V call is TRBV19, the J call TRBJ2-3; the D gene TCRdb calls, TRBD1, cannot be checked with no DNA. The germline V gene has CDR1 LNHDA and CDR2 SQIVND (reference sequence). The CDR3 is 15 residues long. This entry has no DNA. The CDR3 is CASNEGAWSTDTQYF.

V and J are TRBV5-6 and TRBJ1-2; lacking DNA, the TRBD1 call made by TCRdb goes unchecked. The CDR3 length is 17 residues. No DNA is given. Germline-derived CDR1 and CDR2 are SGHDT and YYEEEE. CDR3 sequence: CASSRRTGTGMSYGYTF.

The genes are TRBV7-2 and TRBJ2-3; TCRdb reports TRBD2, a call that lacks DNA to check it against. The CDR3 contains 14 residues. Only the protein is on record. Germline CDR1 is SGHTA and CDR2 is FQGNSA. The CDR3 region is CASSLAGGADTQYF.

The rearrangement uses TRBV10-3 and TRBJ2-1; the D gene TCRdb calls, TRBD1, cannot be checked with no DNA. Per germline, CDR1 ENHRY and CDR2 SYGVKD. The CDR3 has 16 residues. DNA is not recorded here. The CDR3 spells CAISDRGYPTYNEQFF.

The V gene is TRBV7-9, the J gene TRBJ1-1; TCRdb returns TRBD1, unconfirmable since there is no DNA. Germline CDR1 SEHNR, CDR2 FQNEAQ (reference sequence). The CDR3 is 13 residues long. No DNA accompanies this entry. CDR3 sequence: CAGWDRGSPEAFF.

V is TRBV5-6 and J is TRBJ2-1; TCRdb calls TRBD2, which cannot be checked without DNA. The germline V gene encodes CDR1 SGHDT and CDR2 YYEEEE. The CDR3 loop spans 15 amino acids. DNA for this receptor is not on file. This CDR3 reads CASSIRTSGRHEQFF.

CDR3 sequence: CASSIGGQSASPLHF. The chain employs TRBV19 and TRBJ1-6; TCRdb proposes TRBD1, but this gene call is untestable without DNA. The CDR3 is 15 amino acids. A DNA sequence was not provided. CDR1 LNHDA and CDR2 SQIVND come from the germline V gene (reference sequence).

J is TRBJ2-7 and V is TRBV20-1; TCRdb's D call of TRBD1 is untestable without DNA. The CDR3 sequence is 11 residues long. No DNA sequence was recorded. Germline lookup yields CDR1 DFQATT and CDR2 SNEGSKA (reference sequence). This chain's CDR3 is CSAPLHYEQYF.

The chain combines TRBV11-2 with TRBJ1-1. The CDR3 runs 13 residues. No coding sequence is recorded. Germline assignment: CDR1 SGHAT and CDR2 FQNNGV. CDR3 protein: CASSTGLNTEAFF.

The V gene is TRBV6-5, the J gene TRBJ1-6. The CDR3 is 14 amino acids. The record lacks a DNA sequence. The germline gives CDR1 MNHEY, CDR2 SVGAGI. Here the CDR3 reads CASSYGRYNSPLHF.

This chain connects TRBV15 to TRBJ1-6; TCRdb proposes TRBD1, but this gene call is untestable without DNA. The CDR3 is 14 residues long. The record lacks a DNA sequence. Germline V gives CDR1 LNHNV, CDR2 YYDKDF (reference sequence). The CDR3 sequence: CATSRVQVNSPLHF.

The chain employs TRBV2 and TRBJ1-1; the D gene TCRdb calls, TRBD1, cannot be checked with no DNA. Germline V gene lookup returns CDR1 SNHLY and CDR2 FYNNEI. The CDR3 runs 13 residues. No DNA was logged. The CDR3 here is CASDDRGFMEAFF.

CDR3 residues: CASSALHSGNTIYF. The rearrangement joins TRBV6-6 to TRBJ1-3. The CDR3 has 14 amino acids. No DNA is listed. The V gene's germline CDR1 is MNHNY and CDR2 SVGAGI (reference sequence).

CDR3 region: CASSPASTDTQYF. The rearrangement joins TRBV7-9 to TRBJ2-3. The CDR3 covers 13 residues. There is no recorded DNA. From germline, CDR1 is SEHNR and CDR2 FQNEAQ (reference sequence).

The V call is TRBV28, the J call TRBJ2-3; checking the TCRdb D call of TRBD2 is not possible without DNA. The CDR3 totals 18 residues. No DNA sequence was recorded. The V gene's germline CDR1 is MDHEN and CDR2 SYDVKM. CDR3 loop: CASSYLLYSGGSTDTQYF.

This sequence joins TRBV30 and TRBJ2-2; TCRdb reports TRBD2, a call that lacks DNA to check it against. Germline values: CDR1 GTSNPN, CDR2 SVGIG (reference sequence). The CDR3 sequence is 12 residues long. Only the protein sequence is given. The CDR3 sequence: CAWARGTGELFF.